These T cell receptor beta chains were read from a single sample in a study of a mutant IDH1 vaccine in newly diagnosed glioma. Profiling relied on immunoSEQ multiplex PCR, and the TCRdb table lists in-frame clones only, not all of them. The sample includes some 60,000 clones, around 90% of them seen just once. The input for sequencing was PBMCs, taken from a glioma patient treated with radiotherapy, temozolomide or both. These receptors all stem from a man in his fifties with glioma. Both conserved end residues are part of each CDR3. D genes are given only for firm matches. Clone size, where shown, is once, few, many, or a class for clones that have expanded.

CDR3nt: TGCGCCAGCAGCTTGGCAACAGGGAGCGGCTACACCTTC
CDR3aa: CASSLATGSGYTF
d_gene: -
v_gene: TRBV5-1
j_gene: TRBJ1-2
abundance: -

CDR3nt: TGCGCCAGCAGCCACACCGGGACTAGCGGGGCAGCAGATACGCAGTATTTT
CDR3aa: CASSHTGTSGAADTQYF
d_gene: TRBD2
v_gene: TRBV4-3
j_gene: TRBJ2-3
abundance: -

CDR3nt: TGTGCCAGCAGACCCGACAATGAGCAGTTCTTC
CDR3aa: CASRPDNEQFF
d_gene: -
v_gene: TRBV2
j_gene: TRBJ2-1
abundance: -

CDR3nt: TGTGCCAGTAGTATGGGTCGGAGGACAGGGAACTACAATGAGCAGTTCTTC
CDR3aa: CASSMGRRTGNYNEQFF
d_gene: TRBD1
v_gene: TRBV19
j_gene: TRBJ2-1
abundance: -

CDR3nt: TGTGCCAGTAGTAGCCGGGGTGAGGGAGCCTACGAGCAGTACTTC
CDR3aa: CASSSRGEGAYEQYF
d_gene: -
v_gene: TRBV19
j_gene: TRBJ2-7
abundance: -

CDR3nt: TGTGCCAGTATTCCGGGCGGAACTAATGAAAAACTGTTTTTT
CDR3aa: CASIPGGTNEKLFF
d_gene: -
v_gene: TRBV19
j_gene: TRBJ1-4
abundance: -

CDR3nt: TGTGCCAGCAGCTTGGGGGGGCAGGGGGCGATACCCGCTTTATCTAATGAGCAGTACTTC
CDR3aa: CASSLGGQGAIPALSNEQYF
d_gene: TRBD1
v_gene: TRBV5-4
j_gene: TRBJ2-7
abundance: -

CDR3nt: TGTGCCAGCAGCTTCGGTAGCGGGATGGATGAGCAGTACTTC
CDR3aa: CASSFGSGMDEQYF
d_gene: TRBD2
v_gene: TRBV5-5
j_gene: TRBJ2-7
abundance: -

CDR3nt: TGTGCCAGCAGCTTGGGGGGAGCCCCTGGGACTTTCTTT
CDR3aa: CASSLGGAPGTFF
d_gene: -
v_gene: TRBV5-4
j_gene: TRBJ1-1
abundance: -

CDR3nt: TGTGCCAGCAGCTTATCAGGGAATAATTCACCCCTCCACTTT
CDR3aa: CASSLSGNNSPLHF
d_gene: -
v_gene: TRBV7-6
j_gene: TRBJ1-6
abundance: -

CDR3nt: TGTGCCAGCAGCAAACCCGAAGGCGACGACGGGAACACTGAAGCTTTCTTT
CDR3aa: CASSKPEGDDGNTEAFF
d_gene: -
v_gene: TRBV21-1
j_gene: TRBJ1-1
abundance: -

CDR3nt: TGTGCCAGCAGCTCTCCCGACAGGGCGCTTAGGGAGACCCAGTACTTC
CDR3aa: CASSSPDRALRETQYF
d_gene: TRBD1
v_gene: TRBV5-6
j_gene: TRBJ2-5
abundance: -

CDR3nt: TGTGCCAGCAGCCCCCGGGCGGGCACTGAAGCTTTCTTT
CDR3aa: CASSPRAGTEAFF
d_gene: -
v_gene: TRBV7-2
j_gene: TRBJ1-1
abundance: -

CDR3nt: TGTGCCAGCAGGTTTCCCAGGCGAGACACCGGGGAGCTGTTTTTT
CDR3aa: CASRFPRRDTGELFF
d_gene: -
v_gene: TRBV7-9
j_gene: TRBJ2-2
abundance: -

CDR3nt: TGTGCCAGCAGCAACTATTTTGAGGCAGGGGGCGCGGAGCCCCAGCATTTT
CDR3aa: CASSNYFEAGGAEPQHF
d_gene: -
v_gene: TRBV21-1
j_gene: TRBJ1-5
abundance: -

CDR3nt: TGTGCCAGTTGCCAGACGAACACCGGGGAGCTGTTTTTT
CDR3aa: CASCQTNTGELFF
d_gene: -
v_gene: TRBV19
j_gene: TRBJ2-2
abundance: -

CDR3nt: TGTGCCAGCAGCTTGGCCGGGGCTAGCGGGATTTGGAATGAGCAGTTCTTC
CDR3aa: CASSLAGASGIWNEQFF
d_gene: TRBD2
v_gene: TRBV5-5
j_gene: TRBJ2-1
abundance: once

CDR3nt: TGTGCCAGCAGCTTAGAAGGGGCAGGCTACGAGCAGTACTTC
CDR3aa: CASSLEGAGYEQYF
d_gene: -
v_gene: TRBV7-9
j_gene: TRBJ2-7
abundance: -

CDR3nt: TGTGCCAGCAGCAGGTCTAGCGGGAGAACTCGCCACGAGCAGTACTTC
CDR3aa: CASSRSSGRTRHEQYF
d_gene: -
v_gene: TRBV21-1
j_gene: TRBJ2-7
abundance: -

CDR3nt: TGTGCCAGCAGAGGGGGGCTAGTAAATCAAGAGACCCAGTACTTC
CDR3aa: CASRGGLVNQETQYF
d_gene: -
v_gene: TRBV28
j_gene: TRBJ2-5
abundance: -

CDR3nt: TGTGCCAGCGGATCCGTTGGGGAGACCCAGTACTTC
CDR3aa: CASGSVGETQYF
d_gene: -
v_gene: TRBV6-5
j_gene: TRBJ2-5
abundance: -

CDR3nt: TGTGCCAGCAGCTTGGCGGGCAGGAGCTCCTACGAGCAGTACTTC
CDR3aa: CASSLAGRSSYEQYF
d_gene: -
v_gene: TRBV5-4
j_gene: TRBJ2-7
abundance: -

CDR3nt: TGTGGGGCCGCAAACTCTGGAAACACCATATATTTT
CDR3aa: CGAANSGNTIYF
d_gene: -
v_gene: TRBV19
j_gene: TRBJ1-3
abundance: -

CDR3nt: TGCGCCAGCAGCCAAGATCAGAAGGGAGCCTACGAGCAGTACTTC
CDR3aa: CASSQDQKGAYEQYF
d_gene: -
v_gene: TRBV4-3
j_gene: TRBJ2-7
abundance: -

CDR3nt: TGTGCCAGCAGTTCACAGGGGGCGTTCAATCAGCCCCAGCATTTT
CDR3aa: CASSSQGAFNQPQHF
d_gene: TRBD1
v_gene: TRBV2
j_gene: TRBJ1-5
abundance: -

CDR3nt: TGTGCCTGGAGTGTACCGGGTGCGGGACCCCCCAGCCCAGCGTCAGATACGCAGTATTTT
CDR3aa: CAWSVPGAGPPSPASDTQYF
d_gene: -
v_gene: TRBV30
j_gene: TRBJ2-3
abundance: -